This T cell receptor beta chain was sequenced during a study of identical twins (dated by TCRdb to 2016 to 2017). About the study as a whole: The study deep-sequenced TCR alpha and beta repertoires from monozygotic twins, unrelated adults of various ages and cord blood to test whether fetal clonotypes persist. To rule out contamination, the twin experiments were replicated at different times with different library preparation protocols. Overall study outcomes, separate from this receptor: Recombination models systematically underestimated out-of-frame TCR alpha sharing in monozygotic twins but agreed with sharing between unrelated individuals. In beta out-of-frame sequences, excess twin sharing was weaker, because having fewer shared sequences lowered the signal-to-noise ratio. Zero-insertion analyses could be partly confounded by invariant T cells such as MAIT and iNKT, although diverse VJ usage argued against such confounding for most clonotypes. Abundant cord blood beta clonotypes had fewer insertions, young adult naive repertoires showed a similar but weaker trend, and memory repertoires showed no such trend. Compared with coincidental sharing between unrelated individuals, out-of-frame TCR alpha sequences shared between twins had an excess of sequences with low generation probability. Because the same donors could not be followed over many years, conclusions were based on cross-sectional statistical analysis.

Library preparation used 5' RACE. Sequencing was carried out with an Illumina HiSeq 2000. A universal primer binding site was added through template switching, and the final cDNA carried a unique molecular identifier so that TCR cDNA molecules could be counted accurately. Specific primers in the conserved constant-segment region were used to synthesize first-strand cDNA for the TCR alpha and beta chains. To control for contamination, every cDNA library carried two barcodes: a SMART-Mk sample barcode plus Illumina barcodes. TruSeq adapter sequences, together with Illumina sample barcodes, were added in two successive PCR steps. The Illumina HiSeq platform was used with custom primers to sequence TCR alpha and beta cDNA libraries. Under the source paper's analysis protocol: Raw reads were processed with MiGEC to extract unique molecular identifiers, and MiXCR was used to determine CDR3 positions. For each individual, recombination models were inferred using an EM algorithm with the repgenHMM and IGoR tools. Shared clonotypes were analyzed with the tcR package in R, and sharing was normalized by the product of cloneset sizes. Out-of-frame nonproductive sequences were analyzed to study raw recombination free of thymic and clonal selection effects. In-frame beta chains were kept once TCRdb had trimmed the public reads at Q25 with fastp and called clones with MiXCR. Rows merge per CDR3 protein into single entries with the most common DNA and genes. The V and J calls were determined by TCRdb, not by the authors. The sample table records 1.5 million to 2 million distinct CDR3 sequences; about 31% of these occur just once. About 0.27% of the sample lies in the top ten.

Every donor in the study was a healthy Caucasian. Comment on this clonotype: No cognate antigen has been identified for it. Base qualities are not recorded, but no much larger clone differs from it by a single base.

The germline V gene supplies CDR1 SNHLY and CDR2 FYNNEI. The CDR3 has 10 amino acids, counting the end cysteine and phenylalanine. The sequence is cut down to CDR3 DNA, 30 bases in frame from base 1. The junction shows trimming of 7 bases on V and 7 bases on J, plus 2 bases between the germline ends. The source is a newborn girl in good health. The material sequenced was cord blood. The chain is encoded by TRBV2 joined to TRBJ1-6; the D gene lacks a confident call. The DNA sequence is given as TGTGCCAGCACCAATTCACCCCTCCACTTT. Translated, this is CASTNSPLHF.